The 14 T cell receptor beta chains below all came from one sample that was sequenced in a study of identical twins (dated by TCRdb to about 2016). The library was produced with 5' RACE. Sequenced on an Illumina HiSeq 2000. TCRdb reworked the public reads: Q25 trimming with fastp, MiXCR clone assembly, productive beta chains retained. All rows with the same CDR3 protein become a single entry with the most common DNA and genes. This sample lists 240,000 or so distinct CDR3 sequences; roughly 13% were detected once. The ten biggest clones cover about 3.9% of the sample. The sample was also reused in another study, on yellow fever vaccine responses in identical twins.

Sequencing used memory (CD45RO+) T cells sorted from blood. The sample's cell subset or site label, in plain terms: CD45RO+ enriched T cells. These receptors came from a woman younger than 30 in good health.

The sample holds a few counts of this clonotype. V is TRBV7-9 and J is TRBJ2-5, with D unclear. Germline V CDR1 and CDR2: SEHNR, FQNEAQ (reference sequence). Trimming took 5 bases from V and 3 from J, leaving 7 bases between them. The CDR3 runs 12 residues. CDR3 nucleotide sequence: TGTGCCAGCAGCCCGGTTAAAGAGACCCAGTACTTC. It codes for CASSPVKETQYF.

Ten or more counts support this clonotype. The chain employs TRBV3-1 and TRBJ2-3, with 11 bases matching TRBD2. Germline CDR1 reads LGHDT; CDR2 reads YNNKEL (reference sequence). The CDR3 length is 17 residues. The trim removed 5 bases at V and 5 bases at J, leaving 12 bases unmatched. The CDR3 DNA reads as TGTGCCAGCAGCAATCAACTAGCGGGAGTTCAACGAGATACGCAGTATTTT. It translates to CASSNQLAGVQRDTQYF.

The table lists this clonotype with a few counts. The chain links TRBV7-3 to TRBJ2-2, with TRBD2 as a possible D gene (6 bases). V lost 3 bases and J 7 bases, leaving 9 bases between the germline ends. There are 13 residues in the CDR3. CDR1 and CDR2 (germline): SGHTA, FQGTGA. For the CDR3, the DNA is TGTGCCAGCAGCTTCGGGACTTACGGGGAGCTGTTTTTT. Translated, it gives CASSFGTYGELFF.

There are many counts of this clonotype. J is TRBJ1-2 and V is TRBV5-1; 10 nucleotides line up with TRBD1. This CDR3 is 15 amino acids long. V shed 3 bases, J shed 4 bases, and the junction held 6 bases outside the gene matches. Germline CDR1 reads SGHRS; CDR2 reads YFSETQ. CDR3 coding DNA: TGCGCCAGCAGCTCGGGACAGGGGTCCCTCTATGGCTACACCTTC. As protein: CASSSGQGSLYGYTF. Filled out from reference TRBV5-1 and TRBJ1-2, the complete variable domain reads KAGVTQTPRYLIKTRGQQVTLSCSPISGHRSVSWYQQTPGQGLQFLFEYFSETQRNKGNFPGRFSGRQFSNSRSEMNVSTLELGDSALYLCASSSGQGSLYGYTFGSGTRLTVV.

This clonotype was seen once. This chain joins TRBV12-3 or TRBV12-4 and TRBJ1-1, with D perhaps matching TRBD1 (6 bases). Trimming removed 2 bases from V and 5 bases from J, with 15 bases in between. The CDR3 sequence is 15 residues long. The DNA for the CDR3 is TGTGCCAGCAGTTTAATTGGGGGGGCGGGAACTGAAGCTTTCTTT. It yields the protein CASSLIGGAGTEAFF.

The chain couples TRBV20-1 to TRBJ2-7, with D possibly being TRBD1 (6 bases). The CDR3 is 13 amino acids. V was pared by 6 bases and J by 1 base, with 13 bases between. In germline, CDR1 is DFQATT, CDR2 SNEGSKA (reference sequence). The CDR3 region is CSAHRDKSYEQYF. CDR3 nucleotide sequence: TGCAGTGCCCACCGGGACAAGTCCTACGAGCAGTACTTC.

This clonotype was counted only a few times. The chain joins TRBV7-2 to TRBJ2-1; 7 bases are a match to TRBD2. CDR1 and CDR2 (germline): SGHTA, FQGNSA. This CDR3 contains 15 residues. V lost 5 bases, J lost 4 bases, and 8 bases stayed unmatched. CDR3 residues: CASSAASGTYNEQFF. CDR3 coding DNA: TGTGCCAGCAGCGCGGCTAGCGGAACTTACAATGAGCAGTTCTTC.

The sample holds many counts of this clonotype. V is TRBV7-9 and J is TRBJ2-6; D remains ambiguous. The V gene's germline CDR1 is SEHNR and CDR2 FQNEAQ (reference sequence). The CDR3 has 16 amino acids. The ends were cut back, 6 bases at V and 0 bases at J, with 12 bases in the middle. The chain's CDR3 is CASRERFLSGANVLTF. The CDR3 nucleotides read TGTGCCAGCAGGGAGAGGTTCCTCTCTGGGGCCAACGTCCTGACTTTC.

CDR3 DNA sequence: TGTGCCAGCAGCCGGGGGGGCCCGCAAGAGACCCAGTACTTC. It codes for CASSRGGPQETQYF. This chain joins TRBV7-3 and TRBJ2-5; TRBD2 aligns across 8 bases. CDR1 and CDR2 (germline): SGHTA, FQGTGA. J lost 2 bases, V lost 5 bases, and 4 bases had no gene match. The CDR3 extends over 14 amino acids.

This clonotype was seen ten or more times. The chain carries TRBV25-1 and TRBJ1-1; D remains ambiguous. The CDR3 has 13 amino acids. The germline V and J ends were trimmed by 6 bases and 0 bases, with 8 bases remaining between them. Germline lookup yields CDR1 MGHDK and CDR2 SYGVNS. CDR3 loop: CASRQFMNTEAFF. DNA for the CDR3: TGTGCCAGCAGACAGTTCATGAACACTGAAGCTTTCTTT.

The chain links TRBV7-8 to TRBJ2-3; unclear D gene. The germline gives CDR1 SGHVS, CDR2 FQNEAQ. The CDR3 spans 12 residues. CDR3 DNA sequence: TGTGCATCTGGGCTGTCCACAGATACGCAGTATTTT. Its protein is CASGLSTDTQYF.

This sequence joins TRBV7-2 and TRBJ2-7, with TRBD2 identical over 7 bases. The CDR3 has 14 residues. The germline gives CDR1 SGHTA, CDR2 FQGNSA. J gave up 3 bases and V 5 bases, and 7 bases lay outside the gene matches. CDR3 protein: CASSPGTNIYEQYF. Here the CDR3 DNA reads TGTGCCAGCAGCCCCGGGACTAATATCTACGAGCAGTACTTC.

The sample holds many counts of this clonotype. V gene TRBV7-9 combines with J gene TRBJ2-1; D is ambiguous. V lost 5 bases and J lost 2, with 1 base in between. CDR1 SEHNR and CDR2 FQNEAQ come from the germline V gene (reference sequence). CDR3 length equals 11 residues. The CDR3 nucleotides are TGTGCCAGCAGCACCTACAATGAGCAGTTCTTC. It translates to CASSTYNEQFF.

The chain is built from TRBV7-2 and TRBJ2-7; D is uncertain. V was clipped by 0 bases and J by 0 bases, with 9 bases between them. Looked up from germline, CDR1 is SGHTA and CDR2 is FQGNSA. The CDR3 covers 15 residues. The CDR3 DNA reads as TGTGCCAGCAGCTTAGCCTCAACGGGCTCCTACGAGCAGTACTTC. It codes for CASSLASTGSYEQYF.